Each of the 8 T cell receptor beta chains below was sequenced from the same sample in a study of blood T cell repertoires in COVID-19. The table came from immunoSEQ multiplex PCR; TCRdb's copy has only in-frame clones and leaves some out. The sample lists over 200,000 clones, 80% to 95% occurring once. Sequencing used peripheral blood. The receptors were sampled from a man in his 60s with COVID-19, enrolled during active disease.

The chain couples TRBV27 to TRBJ2-7; TRBD2 aligns across 9 bases. This CDR3 is built from 13 residues. With 5 bases clipped from V and 3 bases from J, the junction kept 2 bases outside the gene matches. Germline assignment: CDR1 MNHEY and CDR2 SMNVEV (reference sequence). The CDR3 spells CASSPLAGYEQYF. CDR3 bases: TGTGCCAGCAGTCCACTAGCGGGCTACGAGCAGTACTTC.

This clone was recorded a few times. The genes are TRBV19 and TRBJ1-5; a possible D gene is TRBD1 (6 bases). Trimming removed 5 bases at V and 2 bases at J, with 19 bases between. The CDR3 length is 17 residues. Germline-derived CDR1 and CDR2 are LNHDA and SQIVND (reference sequence). CDR3 region: CASSGRGGFTGNQPQHF. The CDR3, as DNA: TGTGCCAGTAGTGGTCGAGGGGGATTTACTGGCAATCAGCCCCAGCATTTT.

The chain combines TRBV7-2 with TRBJ2-1, with 7 nucleotides matching TRBD2. Germline V gives CDR1 SGHTA, CDR2 FQGNSA. V dropped 0 bases and J dropped 8; count of bases not matched to a gene: 7. The CDR3 runs 15 residues. CDR3 amino acids: CASSLALGGRDEQFF. CDR3 nucleotides: TGTGCCAGCAGCTTAGCGCTCGGGGGGAGGGATGAGCAGTTCTTC.

V gene TRBV7-3 combines with J gene TRBJ1-6; D not resolved. Germline CDR1 reads SGHTA; CDR2 reads FQGTGA. Trimming removed 5 bases from V and 7 bases from J, with 9 bases in between. This CDR3 region has 13 residues. CDR3 protein: CASSPAGNSPLHF. CDR3 nucleotides: TGTGCCAGCAGCCCAGCGGGGAATTCACCCCTCCACTTT.

Of note for this clone: Lacking the conserved final phenylalanine or tryptophan, this CDR3 likely reflects a read error. No DNA is shown, since the ends of the CDR3 on it are uncertain; the CDR3 is the one TCRdb lists. The chain employs TRBV3-1 (or the pseudogene TRBV3-2) and TRBJ2-7; TRBD1 is the table's D call and was not checked against the DNA. Germline values: CDR1 LGHDT, CDR2 YNNKEL (reference sequence). The CDR3 numbers 14 amino acids, ends counted. The CDR3 reads CASSPPRGPMGQGP.

The V call is TRBV19, the J call TRBJ1-2; a weak D match, TRBD1 (5 bases). CDR3 length: 13 amino acids. The germline V gene has CDR1 LNHDA and CDR2 SQIVND (reference sequence). Trimming removed 1 base at V and 5 bases at J, with 8 bases between. The CDR3 loop reads CASSIGTRYGYTF. The CDR3 DNA follows: TGTGCCAGTAGTATAGGGACACGTTATGGCTACACCTTC.

The chain combines TRBV2 with TRBJ1-6; D possibly corresponds to TRBD1 (6 bases). Trimming removed 7 bases at V and 4 bases at J, with 14 bases between. The V gene's germline CDR1 is SNHLY and CDR2 FYNNEI. The CDR3 loop spans 15 amino acids. CDR3 nucleotides: TGTGCCAGCACTGGGACACCTACTTATAATTCACCCCTCCACTTT. Translating it yields CASTGTPTYNSPLHF. The full variable domain, completed using reference TRBV2 and TRBJ1-6, is EPEVTQTPSHQVTQMGQEVILRCVPISNHLYFYWYRQILGQKVEFLVSFYNNEISEKSEIFDDQFSVERPDGSNFTLKIRSTKLEDSAMYFCASTGTPTYNSPLHFGNGTRLTVT.

The chain has TRBV4-1 and TRBJ1-4; possibly TRBD1 for D (6 bases). This CDR3 comprises 14 residues. Trimming removed 4 bases from V and 5 bases from J, with 11 bases in between. The germline V gene has CDR1 MGHRA and CDR2 YSYEKL. For the CDR3, the DNA is TGCGCCAGCAGCCCCTCCGGACAGAATGAAAAACTGTTTTTT. Translated, it gives CASSPSGQNEKLFF.